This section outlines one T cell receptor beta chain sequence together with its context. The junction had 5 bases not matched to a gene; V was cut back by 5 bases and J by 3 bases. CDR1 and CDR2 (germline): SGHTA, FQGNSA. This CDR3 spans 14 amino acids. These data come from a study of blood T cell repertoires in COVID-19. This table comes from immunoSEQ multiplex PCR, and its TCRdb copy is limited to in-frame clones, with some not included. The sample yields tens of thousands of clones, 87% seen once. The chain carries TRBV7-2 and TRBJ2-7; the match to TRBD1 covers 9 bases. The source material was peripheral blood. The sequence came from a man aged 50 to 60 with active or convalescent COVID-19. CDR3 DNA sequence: TGTGCCAGCAGCACTTTGACAGGGGGCTACGAGCAGTACTTC. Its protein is CASSTLTGGYEQYF.